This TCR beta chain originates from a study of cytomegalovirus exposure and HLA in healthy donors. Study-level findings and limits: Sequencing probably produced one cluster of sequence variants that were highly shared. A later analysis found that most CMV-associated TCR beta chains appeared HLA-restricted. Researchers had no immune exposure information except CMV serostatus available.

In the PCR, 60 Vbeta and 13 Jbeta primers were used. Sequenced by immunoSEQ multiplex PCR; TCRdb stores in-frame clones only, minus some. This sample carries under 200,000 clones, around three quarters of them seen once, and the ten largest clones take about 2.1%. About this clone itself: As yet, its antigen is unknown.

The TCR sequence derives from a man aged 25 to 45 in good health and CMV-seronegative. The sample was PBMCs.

CDR3: CASSVEPSGSLYEQYF. The DNA of the CDR3 is TGTGCCAGCAGCGTAGAACCTAGCGGGAGTCTCTACGAGCAGTACTTC. This chain uses TRBV9 with TRBJ2-7, with 10 nucleotides matching TRBD2. The germline V gene has CDR1 SGDLS and CDR2 YYNGEE. The CDR3 covers 16 residues. V trimming: 0 bases; J trimming: 3 bases; junction bases outside the gene matches: 6. The full variable domain, in which reference TRBV9 and TRBJ2-7 provide the parts outside the CDR3, is DSGVTQTPKHLITATGQRVTLRCSPRSGDLSVYWYQQSLDQGLQFLIQYYNGEERAKGNILERFSAQQFPDLHSELNLSSLELGDSALYFCASSVEPSGSLYEQYFGPGTRLTVT.